This T cell receptor beta chain was captured by sequencing in a study of cytomegalovirus exposure and HLA in healthy donors. Study conclusions and caveats: In a later analysis, DRB1 alleles had the most associated TCRs; HLA-C alleles the fewest. Associated with cytomegalovirus, according to the listing, were about 160 TCR beta chains. The productive fraction for most TCR beta V segments was about 90% or about 30% in an earlier analysis.

As to this clone: The antigen is undetermined.

This PCR relied on a set of 60 Vbeta primers and 13 Jbeta primers. Clones were sequenced by immunoSEQ multiplex PCR, and TCRdb holds only the in-frame ones, with some missing. The sample comprises fewer than 150,000 clones, 74% of which are singletons, and around a tenth rests with the top ten. The CDR3 is 16 amino acids. Germline CDR1 is SQVTM and CDR2 is ANQGSEA. V shed 1 base and J 5 bases; nucleotides not matched to a gene: 13. The sequenced material came from PBMCs. The receptor was isolated from a woman aged 45-65 years in good health and CMV-seropositive. This chain links TRBV29-1 with TRBJ1-2; 7 bases match TRBD1. For the CDR3, the DNA is TGCAGCGTTGAAGGGGAATTAAGGGGGCCTCGGTATGGCTACACCTTC. Translated: CSVEGELRGPRYGYTF.